The 30 T cell receptor beta chains given below trace back to one sample, sequenced in a study of shared clonotypes between healthy human individuals. Profiling relied on immunoSEQ multiplex PCR, and the TCRdb table lists in-frame clones only, not all of them. The repertoire holds about 2.2 million clones, 90% to 95% seen once, with 1.5% to 2% in the top ten. Only CD45RO-negative cells positively selected for CCR7 counted as naive CD8 cells, so terminally differentiated effector memory CD45RA+ cells were excluded. The specimen was naive CD8+ T cells from PBMCs. These receptors were collected from a man aged 18 to 29 in good health. Some clones in this sample may be carry-over from other donors' samples.

The gene calls are TRBV29-1 and TRBJ2-5; D unclear. TRBJ2-7 matches the DNA end more closely, so the J call is doubtful. Per germline, CDR1 SQVTM and CDR2 ANQGSEA. The CDR3 is 13 residues long. CDR3 residues: CSVMRPNSYEQYF. The DNA of the CDR3 is TGCAGCGTGATGAGACCTAACTCCTACGAGCAGTACTTC.

This clone was counted a single time. The chain employs TRBV7-2 and TRBJ2-1, with TRBD1 matching 8 bases. There are 15 residues in the CDR3. The V segment lost 3 bases and the J segment 5 bases; nucleotides outside the gene matches: 6. Germline CDR1 SGHTA, CDR2 FQGNSA. The CDR3 DNA sequence: TGTGCCAGCAGCTTCTTCAGGGGGCTGAACAATGAGCAGTTCTTC. Encoded protein: CASSFFRGLNNEQFF.

This chain links TRBV7-9 with TRBJ1-3; weak D call: TRBD1 (6 bases). Trimming stripped 4 bases from V and 0 bases from J, with 19 bases between. The germline CDR1 and CDR2 sequences are SEHNR and FQNEAQ (reference sequence). There are 18 residues in the CDR3. This CDR3 reads CASSSQLGGHSSGNTIYF. The DNA for the CDR3 is TGTGCCAGCAGCTCTCAATTGGGGGGGCACAGCTCTGGAAACACCATATATTTT.

The chain uses TRBV13 and TRBJ2-7; TRBD1 agrees at 7 bases. CDR1 is PRHDT, CDR2 FYEKMQ, per germline (reference sequence). V shed 3 bases and J 5 bases; nucleotides not matched to a gene: 7. This CDR3 is 14 amino acids long. The CDR3 reads CASSLSQGVNEQYF. The CDR3 DNA follows: TGTGCCAGCAGCTTGAGCCAGGGGGTAAACGAGCAGTACTTC.

The V gene is TRBV5-4, the J gene TRBJ2-2; possible D gene TRBD1, 5 bases. V lost 1 base and J 6 bases, leaving 25 bases between the germline ends. The V gene's germline CDR1 is SGHNT and CDR2 YYREEE (reference sequence). The CDR3 totals 19 residues. The CDR3: CASSLTGSAFKAAAGELFF. DNA for the CDR3: TGTGCCAGCAGCTTGACAGGCTCAGCTTTCAAGGCGGCCGCCGGGGAGCTGTTTTTT.

The V call is TRBV9, the J call TRBJ1-2; D gene unclear. CDR3 length: 13 residues. Germline V lookup: CDR1 SGDLS, CDR2 YYNGEE. V lost 7 bases and J 8 bases, leaving 18 bases between the germline ends. Written as DNA, the CDR3 is TGTGCCAGCTCGTTATCAGGCGGGAGAGGCTACACCTTC. It codes for CASSLSGGRGYTF. Full variable domain (rest looked up from reference TRBV9 and TRBJ1-2): DSGVTQTPKHLITATGQRVTLRCSPRSGDLSVYWYQQSLDQGLQFLIQYYNGEERAKGNILERFSAQQFPDLHSELNLSSLELGDSALYFCASSLSGGRGYTFGSGTRLTVV.

A note on this clone: It is unclear where the CDR3 begins or ends on the DNA, so no DNA is shown, and the CDR3 is as TCRdb lists it. This chain uses TRBV25-1 with TRBJ2-2; TRBD2 is the table's D call and was not checked against the DNA. Germline V gives CDR1 MGHDK, CDR2 SYGVNS. Ends included, the CDR3 has 18 residues. The CDR3 here is CASSTSPRRLGEGGELFF.

A few counts support this clone. Other DNA sequences in the same sample also yield this CDR3. This chain connects TRBV5-8 to TRBJ1-5; possibly TRBD1 for D (5 bases). The CDR3 runs 13 residues. The ends were cut back, 2 bases at V and 4 bases at J, with 7 bases in the middle. The germline V gene encodes CDR1 SGHTS and CDR2 YDEGEE. CDR3 DNA sequence: TGTGCCAGCAGCTTAAGGGGAAATCAGCCCCAGCATTTT. Translation: CASSLRGNQPQHF.

This clone has a single count. The J gene is TRBJ2-1, the V gene TRBV29-1; D call uncertain. This CDR3 has 12 amino acids. V was shortened by 5 bases and J by 7 bases, with 12 bases between the two germline ends. Per the germline V gene, CDR1 is SQVTM and CDR2 is ANQGSEA. The CDR3 sequence is CSVRASSNEQFF. The CDR3 bases are TGCAGCGTTCGGGCTAGTAGTAATGAGCAGTTCTTC.

This rearrangement joins TRBV11-2 to TRBJ2-3; D remains unclear. CDR1 is SGHAT, CDR2 FQNNGV, per germline. The CDR3 extends over 11 amino acids. V lost 5 bases and J 8 bases, leaving 8 bases between the germline ends. CDR3 sequence (DNA): TGTGCCAGCAGCCAAGTAGGTACGCAGTATTTT. Translation: CASSQVGTQYF.

This sequence joins TRBV27 and TRBJ2-1, with 9 bases lining up with TRBD2. After removal of 5 bases from V and 0 bases from J, the junction contained 8 bases not matched to a gene. The CDR3 length is 17 residues. Per the germline V gene, CDR1 is MNHEY and CDR2 is SMNVEV (reference sequence). CDR3 in DNA: TGTGCCAGCAGTATAGGACTAGCGAGTAGCTCCTACAATGAGCAGTTCTTC. Its protein is CASSIGLASSSYNEQFF.

The chain carries TRBV9 and TRBJ1-4; D is perhaps TRBD1 (5 bases). The germline gives CDR1 SGDLS, CDR2 YYNGEE. V was clipped by 1 base and J by 5 bases, with 12 bases between them. The CDR3 length is 15 residues. This CDR3 is CASSVQGRFNEKLFF. In DNA, the CDR3 is TGTGCCAGCAGCGTACAGGGCAGATTCAATGAAAAACTGTTTTTT.

This clone was recorded once. The chain employs TRBV2 and TRBJ1-5; D remains unclear. CDR1 and CDR2 from the germline V gene are SNHLY and FYNNEI. The CDR3 extends over 15 amino acids. Trimming took off 4 bases at V and 0 bases at J, with 10 bases between the two ends. The CDR3 spells CASSGAHYSNQPQHF. DNA for the CDR3: TGTGCCAGCAGTGGGGCCCATTATAGCAATCAGCCCCAGCATTTT.

The gene calls are TRBV28 and TRBJ1-3; D ambiguous. The V end was cut by 5 bases, the J end by 10 bases, with 18 bases between. Germline V gene lookup returns CDR1 MDHEN and CDR2 SYDVKM. This CDR3 has 14 amino acids. CDR3 in DNA: TGTGCCAGCAGTGTGCTCCGGGGAGAGGGAACCATATATTTT. This encodes CASSVLRGEGTIYF.

This clone has just one count. This chain joins TRBV9 and TRBJ2-1; either TRBD1 or TRBD2 may fit D (5 bases each). CDR1 and CDR2 from the germline V gene are SGDLS and YYNGEE. The CDR3 contains 14 residues. Trimming stripped 0 bases from V and 9 bases from J, with 13 bases between. This CDR3 reads CASSVGGRGVEQFF. CDR3 nucleotide sequence: TGTGCCAGCAGCGTAGGGGGCCGGGGAGTTGAGCAGTTCTTC.

V gene TRBV18 combines with J gene TRBJ1-5; no firm D call. The CDR3 contains 17 residues. V was trimmed by 2 bases and J by 5 bases, leaving 19 bases between them. The germline V gene has CDR1 KGHSH and CDR2 LQKENI. The CDR3 spells CASSPGSGIHEDQPQHF. As DNA, the CDR3 is TGTGCCAGCTCACCAGGGTCTGGGATCCATGAAGATCAGCCCCAGCATTTT. The variable domain in full, completed from reference TRBV18 and TRBJ1-5, reads NAGVMQNPRHLVRRRGQEARLRCSPMKGHSHVYWYRQLPEEGLKFMVYLQKENIIDESGMPKERFSAEFPKEGPSILRIQQVVRGDSAAYFCASSPGSGIHEDQPQHFGDGTRLSIL.

The chain links TRBV7-9 to TRBJ2-5; D possibly corresponds to TRBD2 (6 bases). CDR1 is SEHNR and CDR2 is FQNEAQ in the germline V gene (reference sequence). The CDR3 covers 16 residues. V was pared by 0 bases and J by 1 base, with 12 bases between. The DNA for the CDR3 is TGTGCCAGCAGCTTAGCGCATGGGGGACTCCAAGAGACCCAGTACTTC. Translation gives CASSLAHGGLQETQYF.

This rearrangement joins TRBV5-4 to TRBJ2-7; D gene unclear. CDR3 length: 11 amino acids. Germline CDR1 is SGHNT and CDR2 is YYREEE (reference sequence). V was pared by 7 bases and J by 5 bases, with 10 bases between. This CDR3 is CASGRPDEQYF. In DNA form, the CDR3 reads TGTGCCAGCGGCCGCCCCGACGAGCAGTACTTC.

V is TRBV4-1 and J is TRBJ2-7; TRBD1 or TRBD2 may be the D gene (6 bases each). Trimming pared 6 bases from V and 6 bases from J, leaving 15 bases between. The CDR3 is 13 amino acids. Germline values: CDR1 MGHRA, CDR2 YSYEKL. CDR3 sequence reads: CASSPIGGGEQYF. The CDR3 DNA sequence: TGCGCCAGCAGTCCGATCGGGGGCGGCGAGCAGTACTTC.

The chain employs TRBV11-2 and TRBJ1-1; 7 bases are a match to TRBD1. Germline lookup yields CDR1 SGHAT and CDR2 FQNNGV. V dropped 4 bases and J dropped 0; count of bases not matched to a gene: 8. There are 16 residues in the CDR3. This CDR3 is CASSSRGTVLNTEAFF. The CDR3 DNA follows: TGTGCCAGCAGCTCCAGGGGGACAGTCTTGAACACTGAAGCTTTCTTT.

This CDR3 reads CATRDAGTSGRRTTDTQYF. The CDR3 DNA follows: TGTGCTACACGAGACGCCGGGACTAGCGGGAGGAGGACCACAGATACGCAGTATTTT. The genes are TRBV12-5 and TRBJ2-3, with 15 positions matching TRBD2. The germline gives CDR1 LGHNT, CDR2 FRNRAP. Trimming took 10 bases from V and 2 from J; bases not matched to a gene: 16. The CDR3 contains 19 residues.

This clone appeared a few times. The chain combines TRBV27 with TRBJ1-1; D gene uncertain. The length of the CDR3 is 13 residues. Trimming took 1 base from V and 7 from J, leaving 10 bases between them. The germline CDR1 and CDR2 sequences are MNHEY and SMNVEV (reference sequence). CDR3 loop: CASSLLGNHEAFF. CDR3 sequence (DNA): TGTGCCAGCAGTTTATTGGGCAACCATGAAGCTTTCTTT.

CDR3 bases: TGTGCCAGCAGTGTCCCAGGGGGCGAAGTTGAAAAACTGTTTTTT. Its translation is CASSVPGGEVEKLFF. The V call is TRBV27, the J call TRBJ1-4, with 8 nucleotides matching TRBD1. The CDR3 runs 15 residues. Germline V gene data show CDR1 as MNHEY and CDR2 as SMNVEV (reference sequence). With V trimmed by 5 bases and J by 7 bases, 9 bases remained unmatched.

The J gene is TRBJ2-1, the V gene TRBV7-6; tentatively, D is TRBD2 (6 bases). This CDR3 is 16 amino acids long. Trimming cost V 4 bases and J 2 bases, with 15 bases left between them. In germline, CDR1 is SGHVS, CDR2 FNYEAQ. In DNA, the CDR3 is TGTGCCAGCAGCTCCGCTGGAGGGGTCACCTACAATGAGCAGTTCTTC. It encodes CASSSAGGVTYNEQFF.

The chain employs TRBV4-3 and TRBJ2-3; TRBD2 aligns across 8 bases. V gave up 0 bases and J gave up 4 bases; unmatched junction bases: 9. This CDR3 region has 17 residues. CDR1 and CDR2 (germline): LGHNA, YSLEER. The DNA of the CDR3 is TGCGCCAGCAGCCAAGATATGCGGGAGGAGGTACCAGATACGCAGTATTTT. As protein: CASSQDMREEVPDTQYF.

DNA of the CDR3: TGTGCCACCAGCAGATCGAAAAATAGACAAGAGACCCAGTACTTC. It encodes CATSRSKNRQETQYF. This chain joins TRBV15 and TRBJ2-5, with D unclear. V was cut by 2 bases and J by 2 bases, with 12 bases left in between. This CDR3 spans 15 amino acids. CDR1 is LNHNV and CDR2 is YYDKDF in the germline V gene (reference sequence).

The chain couples TRBV10-3 to TRBJ2-1; 7 bases line up with TRBD2. The CDR3 totals 14 residues. Losses at the gene ends were 6 bases for V and 6 bases for J; bases not matched to a gene: 8. CDR1 is ENHRY, CDR2 SYGVKD, per germline. The CDR3: CAIRERGQPNEQFF. CDR3 nucleotides: TGTGCCATCAGAGAGCGGGGTCAGCCCAATGAGCAGTTCTTC.

DNA of the CDR3: TGTGCCAGCAGCCCCACGTCAAGGCTTCACTACGAGCAGTACTTC. Protein sequence: CASSPTSRLHYEQYF. The chain couples TRBV5-6 to TRBJ2-7; unclear D gene. The CDR3 runs 15 residues. The ends were cut back, 4 bases at V and 3 bases at J, with 17 bases in the middle. Germline V gene lookup returns CDR1 SGHDT and CDR2 YYEEEE.

V gene TRBV28 combines with J gene TRBJ2-7; TRBD1 matches 9 bases. CDR3 size: 16 residues. V dropped 3 bases and J dropped 9; count of bases not matched to a gene: 15. Per germline, CDR1 MDHEN and CDR2 SYDVKM. The CDR3 DNA reads as TGTGCCAGCAGTTTGCCCCGCGGGACAGGGCGCCCCGGGCAGTACTTC. Protein product: CASSLPRGTGRPGQYF.

The chain links TRBV28 to TRBJ2-7; 8 bases fit TRBD2. Germline V CDR1 and CDR2: MDHEN, SYDVKM. With 2 bases clipped from V and 7 bases from J, the junction kept 13 bases outside the gene matches. The CDR3 sequence is 16 residues long. This chain's CDR3 is CASSLRVAGLGGEQYF. CDR3 coding DNA: TGTGCCAGCAGTTTACGCGTAGCGGGACTGGGTGGAGAGCAGTACTTC.